This is a list of T cell receptor beta chains from one sample in a study of regulatory T cells in long-lasting Graves disease. TCRdb analysed the multiplex PCR reads with MiXCR anew, one entry per CDR3 protein. The data contain 310,000 or so distinct CDR3 sequences, 20% of them singletons. The input for sequencing was peripheral blood mononuclear cells (PBMCs), taken when the disease was refractory, from a patient treated with antithyroid drugs. These receptor sequences come from a female donor with Graves disease. Both conserved end residues are part of each CDR3. A D gene is named only where the DNA matches it firmly. Size values are once, few and many counts, or a class for expanded clones, and some rows have none.

CDR3 length	clone size	V gene	D gene	J gene	CDR3 DNA	CDR3 protein
15	few	TRBV2	NA	TRBJ1-5	TGTGCCAGCAGTGAAGAGGGGGGAGTTGGTCAGCCCCAGCATTTT	CASSEEGGVGQPQHF
15	NA	TRBV9	TRBD1	TRBJ2-7	TGTGCCAGCAGCGAGACCGGGACAGGGGAGGGCGAGCAGTACTTC	CASSETGTGEGEQYF
10	many	TRBV12-3/TRBV12-4	NA	TRBJ1-2	TGTGCCAGCCGTGGGTTTGGCTACACCTTC	CASRGFGYTF
13	many	TRBV12-3/TRBV12-4	NA	TRBJ2-2	TGTGCCAGCAGCCCTGCCCTGGGCCGGGAGCTGTTTTTT	CASSPALGRELFF
15	many	TRBV27	NA	TRBJ1-2	TGTGCCAGCAGTTCAGCCGGGGCAGGGAACTATGGCTACACCTTC	CASSSAGAGNYGYTF
14	few	TRBV10-3	TRBD1	TRBJ2-2	TGTGCCATCGGACAGGGGCCGAACACCGGGGAGCTGTTTTTT	CAIGQGPNTGELFF
16	NA	TRBV27	TRBD2	TRBJ2-3	TGTGCCAGCCCCCTCGGAGGTGCGGGAGGCACAGATACGCAGTATTTT	CASPLGGAGGTDTQYF
12	many	TRBV12-3/TRBV12-4	NA	TRBJ1-1	TGTGCCAGCAGTTTATATAACGCTGAAGCTTTCTTT	CASSLYNAEAFF
14	many	TRBV6-1	TRBD1	TRBJ2-5	TGTGCCAGCAGTAGGACCGGGACAGGGTCGACCCAGTACTTC	CASSRTGTGSTQYF
15	few	TRBV13	NA	TRBJ2-5	TGTGCCAGCAGACTTGAAGCGTTCCCCAAAGAGACCCAGTACTTC	CASRLEAFPKETQYF
15	NA	TRBV2	NA	TRBJ2-6	TGTGCCAGCATGAGGGGGGAGGCAGGGGCCAACGTCCTGACTTTC	CASMRGEAGANVLTF
15	NA	TRBV6-5	TRBD2	TRBJ2-2	TGTGCCAGCAGTTGGCTAGCGGAGAACACCGGGGAGCTGTTTTTT	CASSWLAENTGELFF
14	many	TRBV5-1	NA	TRBJ1-1	TGCGCCAGCAGCTTGGCCCCGCCGTCCACTGAAGCTTTCTTT	CASSLAPPSTEAFF
15	few	TRBV10-2	NA	TRBJ1-1	TGCGCCAGCAGTTTAGCCAGGGTTACGAACACTGAAGCTTTCTTT	CASSLARVTNTEAFF
14	many	TRBV29-1	TRBD1	TRBJ2-5	TGCAGCGTTGATGGACAGGGTAGAGGAGAGACCCAGTACTTC	CSVDGQGRGETQYF
16	many	TRBV24-1	NA	TRBJ1-4	TGTGCCACCAGTGACCTATCCGGGAGGCCTTATGAAAAACTGTTTTTT	CATSDLSGRPYEKLFF
13	many	TRBV7-3	NA	TRBJ2-2	TGTGCCAGCAGCCTACAAGTCACCGGGGAGCTGTTTTTT	CASSLQVTGELFF
14	many	TRBV18	NA	TRBJ1-1	TGTGCCAGCTCACCACCGTCGACGAACACTGAAGCTTTCTTT	CASSPPSTNTEAFF
14	many	TRBV18	NA	TRBJ1-1	TGTGCCAGCTCAAACAGGAACTTGAACACTGAAGCTTTCTTT	CASSNRNLNTEAFF
17	few	TRBV20-1	NA	TRBJ2-5	TGCAGTGCTAGAGATCTACTAGTACGGGGTTTCCAAGAGACCCAGTACTTC	CSARDLLVRGFQETQYF
15	many	TRBV2	NA	TRBJ1-1	TGTGCCAGCTCCAGGGTCGGGGTCGGGGACACTGAAGCTTTCTTT	CASSRVGVGDTEAFF
15	many	TRBV2	TRBD1	TRBJ1-6	TGTGCCAGCAGTTATGACAGGGCCGGAAATTCACCCCTCCACTTT	CASSYDRAGNSPLHF